These 22 T cell receptor beta chains came from one sample sequenced in a study of shared clonotypes between healthy human individuals. CD8 cells classed as naive were CD45RO-negative and positively selected for CCR7, excluding terminally differentiated effector memory CD45RA+ cells. Only in-frame clones appear in the TCRdb table, and some are missing; sequencing was by immunoSEQ multiplex PCR. The sample holds roughly 2,000,000 clones, just over 90% seen once. Sequencing input: naive CD8+ T cells from PBMCs. These receptors originate from a man aged 18-30 years in good health. Some clones in this sample may be carry-over from other donors' samples.

The chain uses TRBV19 and TRBJ2-1; D not certain. Trimming cost V 3 bases and J 8 bases, with 8 bases left between them. The CDR3 length is 12 residues. The germline CDR1 and CDR2 sequences are LNHDA and SQIVND (reference sequence). The CDR3 loop reads CASSMGAYEQFF. In DNA form, the CDR3 reads TGTGCCAGTAGTATGGGCGCCTATGAGCAGTTCTTC.

The V gene is TRBV2, the J gene TRBJ2-7, with TRBD2 as a possible D gene (6 bases). This CDR3 is built from 13 residues. CDR1 is SNHLY, CDR2 FYNNEI, per germline. V dropped 6 bases and J dropped 4 bases, with 13 bases sitting between them. The CDR3 DNA reads as TGTGCCAGCAGAATCCAAGGGACTTACGAGCAGTACTTC. This sequence encodes CASRIQGTYEQYF.

The chain links TRBV5-1 to TRBJ2-7; D is ambiguous. Germline-derived CDR1 and CDR2 are SGHRS and YFSETQ. This CDR3 has 14 residues. Trimming cost V 4 bases and J 5 bases, with 16 bases left between them. The DNA for the CDR3 is TGCGCCAGCAGCCTCCGAGCCTCTGCGGACGAGCAGTACTTC. Its protein is CASSLRASADEQYF.

The rearrangement uses TRBV7-9 and TRBJ1-4; D gene unclear. This CDR3 region has 12 residues. CDR1 SEHNR and CDR2 FQNEAQ come from the germline V gene (reference sequence). Trimming cost V 2 bases and J 8 bases, with 6 bases left between them. The CDR3 reads CASSLREEKLFF. CDR3 in DNA: TGTGCCAGCAGCTTACGTGAGGAAAAACTGTTTTTT.

V gene TRBV14 combines with J gene TRBJ2-5, with D perhaps matching TRBD2 (5 bases). V was shortened by 2 bases and J by 5 bases, with 9 bases between the two germline ends. The CDR3 totals 13 residues. Germline CDR1 and CDR2: SGHDN and FVKESK. This CDR3 reads CASSQTRVETQYF. In DNA, the CDR3 is TGTGCCAGCAGCCAAACGAGGGTGGAGACCCAGTACTTC.

The rearrangement uses TRBV7-2 and TRBJ1-1; D is undetermined. Per the germline V gene, CDR1 is SGHTA and CDR2 is FQGNSA. V was pared by 2 bases and J by 7 bases, with 11 bases between. The CDR3 sequence is 13 residues long. This CDR3 reads CASSLTEQNEAFF. The CDR3, as DNA: TGTGCCAGCAGCTTAACGGAGCAGAATGAAGCTTTCTTT.

The chain links TRBV4-1 to TRBJ2-7; D is undetermined. CDR3 length equals 13 residues. V lost 0 bases, J lost 9 bases, and 12 bases lay in between. Germline CDR1 is MGHRA and CDR2 is YSYEKL. The CDR3 DNA reads TGCGCCAGCAGCCAAGATGTTTTAAGACCGCAGTACTTC. The encoded protein is CASSQDVLRPQYF.

This chain joins TRBV27 and TRBJ2-7; the D gene is possibly TRBD1 (5 bases). V was trimmed by 5 bases and J by 5 bases, leaving 16 bases between them. Germline V gives CDR1 MNHEY, CDR2 SMNVEV (reference sequence). The CDR3 loop spans 14 amino acids. The CDR3 nucleotides read TGTGCCAGCAGTCCTCAGGGCCCCGGTAACGAGCAGTACTTC. Translating gives CASSPQGPGNEQYF.

J is TRBJ2-1 and V is TRBV5-1; tentative D call: TRBD2 (6 bases). This CDR3 has 15 amino acids. CDR1 is SGHRS, CDR2 YFSETQ, per germline. V was pared by 0 bases and J by 5 bases, with 12 bases between. CDR3 region: CASSLGRERDNEQFF. DNA for the CDR3: TGCGCCAGCAGCTTGGGTCGGGAGAGGGACAATGAGCAGTTCTTC.

The genes are TRBV9 and TRBJ2-2; unclear D gene. V lost 4 bases and J 2 bases, leaving 9 bases between the germline ends. The germline V gene encodes CDR1 SGDLS and CDR2 YYNGEE. The CDR3 consists of 14 residues. The CDR3 region has the DNA TGTGCCAGCAGCCCCCCCTTTAACACCGGGGAGCTGTTTTTT. Protein sequence: CASSPPFNTGELFF.

This chain joins TRBV6-5 and TRBJ2-7, with 8 positions matching TRBD1. In germline, CDR1 is MNHEY, CDR2 SVGAGI. V shed 6 bases and J 6 bases; nucleotides not matched to a gene: 10. The CDR3 runs to 14 residues. The CDR3 sequence is CASSPRTGIFEQYF. For the CDR3, the DNA is TGTGCCAGCAGCCCGCGGACAGGGATTTTCGAGCAGTACTTC.

The rearrangement joins TRBV27 to TRBJ1-5, with D possibly being TRBD1 (5 bases). The CDR3 spans 13 residues. Trimming removed 6 bases at V and 8 bases at J, with 14 bases between. CDR1 is MNHEY, CDR2 SMNVEV, per germline (reference sequence). The chain's CDR3 is CASSGTRSEPQHF. CDR3 DNA: TGTGCCAGCAGCGGGACTCGAAGTGAGCCCCAGCATTTT.

The CDR3 region has the DNA TGCGCCAGCAGCTTCCAGGGGGACAATGAGCAGTTCTTC. It is translated as CASSFQGDNEQFF. The chain carries TRBV5-1 and TRBJ2-1; 7 nucleotides align to TRBD1. CDR1 and CDR2 from the germline V gene are SGHRS and YFSETQ. The CDR3 has 13 residues. V lost 2 bases and J lost 5; bases outside the gene matches: 1.

The V call is TRBV19, the J call TRBJ1-4; D unresolved. The CDR3 sequence is 13 residues long. The V end was cut by 7 bases, the J end by 7 bases, with 13 bases between. Per the germline V gene, CDR1 is LNHDA and CDR2 is SQIVND (reference sequence). In nucleotides, the CDR3 is TGTGCCAGTACCATGCTCGGGTCTGAAAAACTGTTTTTT. Protein product: CASTMLGSEKLFF.

This rearrangement joins TRBV7-9 to TRBJ1-1; 8 positions agree with TRBD1. The germline V gene has CDR1 SEHNR and CDR2 FQNEAQ (reference sequence). This CDR3 spans 14 amino acids. V lost 4 bases, J lost 6 bases, and 7 bases stayed unmatched. The CDR3 reads CASSSSGTGAEAFF. The DNA for the CDR3 is TGTGCCAGCAGCTCATCCGGGACAGGCGCTGAAGCTTTCTTT.

The sample holds one count of this clone. Other nucleotide sequences from this sample produce the same CDR3. CDR3 coding DNA: TGTGCCAGCAGTTTACTCGGAGAGACCCAGTACTTC. Translated: CASSLLGETQYF. This chain joins TRBV27 and TRBJ2-5, with unresolved D. CDR1 is MNHEY, CDR2 SMNVEV, per germline (reference sequence). The CDR3 has 12 residues. Trimming cost V 2 bases and J 4 bases, with 5 bases left between them.

V usage is TRBV2 and J usage is TRBJ2-4, with 7 positions matching TRBD1. In germline, CDR1 is SNHLY, CDR2 FYNNEI. The CDR3 is 17 amino acids. The trim removed 6 bases at V and 3 bases at J, leaving 14 bases unmatched. The CDR3 nucleotides read TGTGCCAGCAGCGTCGGATCACAGGGGTATGGCAAAAACATTCAGTACTTC. Translated, it gives CASSVGSQGYGKNIQYF.

This rearrangement joins TRBV7-9 to TRBJ2-7; the match to TRBD2 covers 7 bases. The CDR3 has 15 amino acids. V was pared by 3 bases and J by 3 bases, with 8 bases of the junction left unmatched. Per the germline V gene, CDR1 is SEHNR and CDR2 is FQNEAQ (reference sequence). This chain's CDR3 is CASSFGLAAFYEQYF. DNA of the CDR3: TGTGCCAGCAGCTTCGGGCTAGCGGCCTTCTACGAGCAGTACTTC.

J is TRBJ1-2 and V is TRBV7-9; D is ambiguous. From germline, CDR1 is SEHNR and CDR2 FQNEAQ (reference sequence). Trimming stripped 7 bases from V and 6 bases from J, with 12 bases between. The CDR3 is 12 residues long. As DNA, the CDR3 is TGTGCCAGCACCGCGGACCTAAATGGCTACACCTTC. Amino acids: CASTADLNGYTF.

This clone was found a few times. This chain joins TRBV2 and TRBJ2-1; D ambiguous. Germline CDR1 SNHLY, CDR2 FYNNEI. The CDR3 covers 10 residues. Trimming stripped 3 bases from V and 9 bases from J, with 3 bases between. CDR3 region: CASSDAEQFF. Here the CDR3 DNA reads TGTGCCAGCAGTGATGCTGAGCAGTTCTTC. The full variable domain, in which reference TRBV2 and TRBJ2-1 provide the parts outside the CDR3, is EPEVTQTPSHQVTQMGQEVILRCVPISNHLYFYWYRQILGQKVEFLVSFYNNEISEKSEIFDDQFSVERPDGSNFTLKIRSTKLEDSAMYFCASSDAEQFFGPGTRLTVL.

The V gene is TRBV5-6, the J gene TRBJ1-5; D is uncertain. This CDR3 contains 15 residues. Germline V gene lookup returns CDR1 SGHDT and CDR2 YYEEEE. V was pared by 0 bases and J by 7 bases, with 14 bases between. CDR3 in amino acids: CASSLGPYVGQPQHF. The CDR3 bases are TGTGCCAGCAGCTTGGGACCGTATGTAGGCCAGCCCCAGCATTTT.

The rearrangement joins TRBV7-9 to TRBJ2-5; D uncertain. Deletions cut 3 bases from V and 3 bases from J, with 8 bases between. The CDR3 spans 13 residues. Germline lookup yields CDR1 SEHNR and CDR2 FQNEAQ (reference sequence). The CDR3 DNA reads as TGTGCCAGCAGCTTTACCCAGAAAGAGACCCAGTACTTC. Its protein is CASSFTQKETQYF.